These 22 T cell receptor beta chains share one sample of origin, sequenced in a study of T cell responses to AZD1222 COVID-19 vaccine. TCRdb's table, derived via immunoSEQ multiplex PCR, lists solely in-frame clones and lacks some. The sample lists fewer than 100,000 clones; roughly 90% were seen once. Sequenced here: peripheral blood, sampled on day 0 of AZD1222 vaccination. All receptors come from an adult in good health.

This sequence joins TRBV6-2 or TRBV6-3 and TRBJ1-2, with D uncertain. Germline CDR1 is MNHEY and CDR2 is SVGEGT. The CDR3 runs to 14 residues. V lost 6 bases and J lost 4, with 15 bases in between. In DNA form, the CDR3 reads TGTGCCAGCAGCACCCTCCGGGCTTTCTATGGCTACACCTTC. It codes for CASSTLRAFYGYTF.

The chain employs TRBV4-1 and TRBJ1-2, with D unresolved. Germline values: CDR1 MGHRA, CDR2 YSYEKL. V was shortened by 3 bases and J by 2 bases, with 13 bases between the two germline ends. The CDR3 consists of 15 residues. The CDR3 protein is CASSHELGRNYGYTF. The CDR3 DNA reads as TGCGCCAGCAGCCACGAGCTGGGAAGGAACTATGGCTACACCTTC.

The V gene is TRBV6-2 or TRBV6-3, the J gene TRBJ2-3, with a tentative D call TRBD2 (5 bases). V lost 1 base to trimming and J lost 6 bases, with 14 bases between them. CDR3 length: 15 residues. Germline CDR1 MNHEY, CDR2 SVGEGT. The CDR3 region is CASSYLRTPPDTQYF. CDR3 sequence (DNA): TGTGCCAGCAGTTACTTGAGGACTCCCCCCGATACGCAGTATTTT.

The chain employs TRBV19 and TRBJ1-6; 7 bases line up with TRBD1. There are 15 residues in the CDR3. Germline V lookup: CDR1 LNHDA, CDR2 SQIVND (reference sequence). The V gene end was trimmed by 4 bases and the J gene end by 4 bases; junction bases not matched to a gene: 4. CDR3 residues: CASSKGTAYNSPLHF. DNA for the CDR3: TGTGCCAGTAGTAAAGGGACAGCGTATAATTCACCCCTCCACTTT.

In this sample, this clone turned up once. The chain links TRBV28 to TRBJ1-1; TRBD1 is a possible D gene (5 bases). There are 11 residues in the CDR3. The germline V gene has CDR1 MDHEN and CDR2 SYDVKM. Trimming pared 3 bases from V and 10 bases from J, leaving 9 bases between. This CDR3 reads CASSFSGAAFF. CDR3 in DNA: TGTGCCAGCAGTTTTTCTGGGGCAGCTTTCTTT.

This rearrangement joins TRBV18 to TRBJ1-2; 7 bases match TRBD1. The CDR3 sequence is 13 residues long. V shed 3 bases and J 8 bases; nucleotides not matched to a gene: 6. In germline, CDR1 is KGHSH, CDR2 LQKENI. CDR3 coding DNA: TGTGCCAGCTCACCCCGACAGGGCGACGGCTACACCTTC. Translating gives CASSPRQGDGYTF.

Notes on this clone: Within the sample, other DNA sequences also encode this same CDR3. The chain links TRBV5-1 to TRBJ2-7, with D possibly being TRBD2 (6 bases). The CDR3 has 12 residues. Germline V gene sequence: CDR1 SGHRS, CDR2 YFSETQ. V lost 4 bases, J lost 3 bases, and 8 bases lay in between. CDR3 residues: CASSLGGYEQYF. CDR3 sequence (DNA): TGCGCCAGCAGCCTGGGAGGCTACGAGCAGTACTTC.

V gene TRBV4-3 combines with J gene TRBJ1-4, with no clear D. The germline V and J ends were trimmed by 4 bases and 4 bases, with 4 bases remaining between them. The germline CDR1 and CDR2 sequences are LGHNA and YSLEER. This CDR3 contains 12 residues. The CDR3 nucleotides read TGCGCCAGCAGCCGGTATAATGAAAAACTGTTTTTT. Translated, it gives CASSRYNEKLFF.

This clone was picked up many times. This sequence joins TRBV10-2 and TRBJ2-3; weak D call: TRBD2 (5 bases). Germline loops: CDR1 WSHSY, CDR2 SAAADI. The CDR3 runs 16 residues. The V end lost 4 bases, the J end lost 2 bases, and 16 bases lay between the germline ends. The DNA for the CDR3 is TGCGCCAGCAGTGGGAACTGGAGGTTGGTCACAGATACGCAGTATTTT. It encodes CASSGNWRLVTDTQYF.

This clone was detected only a few times. The rearrangement uses TRBV29-1 and TRBJ2-5; 7 bases agree with TRBD2. There are 15 residues in the CDR3. Germline V gene lookup returns CDR1 SQVTM and CDR2 ANQGSEA. Trimming removed 6 bases from V and 5 bases from J; junction bases left unmatched: 15. The CDR3 nucleotides are TGCAGCGTCGACCCGGGGGAGGGAGGAGGGGAGACCCAGTACTTC. Translating gives CSVDPGEGGGETQYF. Variable domain in full (rest from reference TRBV29-1 and TRBJ2-5): SAVISQKPSRDICQRGTSLTIQCQVDSQVTMMFWYRQQPGQSLTLIATANQGSEATYESGFVIDKFPISRPNLTFSTLTVSNMSPEDSSIYLCSVDPGEGGGETQYFGPGTRLLVL.

The rearrangement uses TRBV6-5 and TRBJ2-5; TRBD1 agrees at 8 bases. The J segment lost 3 bases and the V segment lost 6 bases, leaving 3 bases of the junction unmatched. Germline-derived CDR1 and CDR2 are MNHEY and SVGAGI. The CDR3 totals 13 residues. The CDR3 DNA reads TGTGCCAGCAGCCCGGGACAGGAAGAGACCCAGTACTTC. Translated, it gives CASSPGQEETQYF.

The chain couples TRBV5-1 to TRBJ2-7; maybe TRBD1 (5 bases). V was shortened by 3 bases and J by 5 bases, with 12 bases between the two germline ends. The CDR3 consists of 13 residues. Germline CDR1 reads SGHRS; CDR2 reads YFSETQ. The CDR3 sequence: CASSSSGYDEQYF. DNA of the CDR3: TGCGCCAGCAGCTCTTCAGGGTATGACGAGCAGTACTTC.

The chain links TRBV6-1 to TRBJ1-1; D is perhaps TRBD1 (5 bases). CDR3 length equals 14 residues. The V end was cut by 3 bases, the J end by 2 bases, with 10 bases between. Germline-derived CDR1 and CDR2 are MNHNS and SASEGT. The CDR3 region has the DNA TGTGCCAGCAGTGAGGGACGGGGAAACACTGAAGCTTTCTTT. It codes for CASSEGRGNTEAFF.

With respect to this clone: Other DNA sequences in this specimen translate into the identical CDR3. The genes are TRBV5-1 and TRBJ2-3, with no clear D. Trimming stripped 0 bases from V and 4 bases from J, with 3 bases between. The CDR3 is made up of 12 amino acids. Per the germline V gene, CDR1 is SGHRS and CDR2 is YFSETQ. The CDR3 region has the DNA TGCGCCAGCAGCTTGGTTTCAGATACGCAGTATTTT. Translated: CASSLVSDTQYF.

CDR3 region: CASSLDGRNSPLHF. In DNA, the CDR3 is TGTGCCAGCAGCTTAGATGGCAGAAATTCACCCCTCCACTTT. The chain combines TRBV7-2 with TRBJ1-6; no definite D call. Between the trimmed V and J ends, which lost 1 base and 7 bases, there was a span of 8 bases. This CDR3 comprises 14 residues. CDR1 and CDR2 from the germline V gene are SGHTA and FQGNSA.

The chain combines TRBV5-1 with TRBJ2-6, with a possible D match to TRBD2 (5 bases). The ends were cut back, 8 bases at V and 0 bases at J, with 12 bases in the middle. Germline V CDR1 and CDR2: SGHRS, YFSETQ. The CDR3 covers 15 residues. CDR3 bases: TGCGCCAGTGCCGGGATGTTCTCTGGGGCCAACGTCCTGACTTTC. It yields the protein CASAGMFSGANVLTF.

The V and J genes are TRBV5-4 and TRBJ2-4; a possible D gene is TRBD2 (6 bases). Per germline, CDR1 SGHNT and CDR2 YYREEE (reference sequence). CDR3 length equals 14 residues. V lost 2 bases and J 6 bases, leaving 12 bases between the germline ends. The DNA of the CDR3 is TGTGCCAGCAGCTTAGGAGGGATGATAAACATTCAGTACTTC. Translating gives CASSLGGMINIQYF.

V and J are TRBV2 and TRBJ2-5; D is uncertain. Trimming left V 7 bases short and J 5 bases short, with 11 bases between. The CDR3 is 12 residues long. Germline CDR1 and CDR2: SNHLY and FYNNEI. Here the CDR3 reads CASMELLETQYF. CDR3 bases: TGTGCCAGCATGGAACTTTTGGAGACCCAGTACTTC.

The rearrangement links TRBV10-3 to TRBJ1-1; no firm D call. V lost 0 bases to trimming and J lost 2 bases, with 10 bases between them. Germline CDR1 ENHRY, CDR2 SYGVKD. This CDR3 contains 15 residues. CDR3 in amino acids: CAISESSSRNTEAFF. DNA for the CDR3: TGTGCCATCAGTGAGTCTAGCAGCAGAAACACTGAAGCTTTCTTT.

The chain combines TRBV7-9 with TRBJ1-1; the D is unclear. Germline CDR1 reads SEHNR; CDR2 reads FQNEAQ (reference sequence). Between the trimmed V and J ends, which lost 4 bases and 3 bases, there was a span of 15 bases. This CDR3 spans 15 amino acids. CDR3 loop: CASSSWTGYDTEAFF. The CDR3 DNA follows: TGTGCCAGCAGCTCGTGGACCGGGTATGACACTGAAGCTTTCTTT.

The genes are TRBV25-1 and TRBJ1-1; D call uncertain. The germline CDR1 and CDR2 sequences are MGHDK and SYGVNS. This CDR3 is 13 amino acids long. V was trimmed by 2 bases and J by 3 bases, leaving 7 bases between them. The CDR3 loop reads CASSEQWDTEAFF. The CDR3 DNA is TGTGCCAGCAGTGAACAGTGGGACACTGAAGCTTTCTTT.

The chain links TRBV28 to TRBJ2-1; D possibly matches TRBD1 or TRBD2 (6 bases each). V lost 6 bases, J lost 3 bases, and 15 bases lay in between. CDR3 length equals 15 residues. Germline V lookup: CDR1 MDHEN, CDR2 SYDVKM. This CDR3 reads CASRTRRDNYNEQFF. CDR3 bases: TGTGCCAGCAGGACCCGGAGGGACAACTACAATGAGCAGTTCTTC.